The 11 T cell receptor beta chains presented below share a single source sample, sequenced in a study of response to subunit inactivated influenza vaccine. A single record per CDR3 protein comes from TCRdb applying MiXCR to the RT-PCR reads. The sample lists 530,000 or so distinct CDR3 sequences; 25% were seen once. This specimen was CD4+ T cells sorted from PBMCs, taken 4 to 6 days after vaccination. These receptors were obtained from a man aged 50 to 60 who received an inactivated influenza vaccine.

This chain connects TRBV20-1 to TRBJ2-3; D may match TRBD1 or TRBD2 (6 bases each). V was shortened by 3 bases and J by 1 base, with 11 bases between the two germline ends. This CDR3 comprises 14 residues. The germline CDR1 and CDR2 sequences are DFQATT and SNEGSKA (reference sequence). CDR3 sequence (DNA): TGCAGTGCTAGGATGGGGGGCGGCACAGATACGCAGTATTTT. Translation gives CSARMGGGTDTQYF.

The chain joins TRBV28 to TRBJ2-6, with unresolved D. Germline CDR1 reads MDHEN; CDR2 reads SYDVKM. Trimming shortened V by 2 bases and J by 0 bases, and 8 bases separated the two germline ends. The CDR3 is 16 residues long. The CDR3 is CASSLGLNSGANVLTF. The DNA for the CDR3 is TGTGCCAGCAGTTTAGGCCTGAACTCTGGGGCCAACGTCCTGACTTTC.

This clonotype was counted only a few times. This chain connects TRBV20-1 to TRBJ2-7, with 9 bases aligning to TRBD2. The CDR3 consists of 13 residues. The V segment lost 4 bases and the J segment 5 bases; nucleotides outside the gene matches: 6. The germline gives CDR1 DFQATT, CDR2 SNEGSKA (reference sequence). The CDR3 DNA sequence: TGCAGTGCTACAGGACTAGCGAGCGACGAGCAGTACTTC. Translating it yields CSATGLASDEQYF.

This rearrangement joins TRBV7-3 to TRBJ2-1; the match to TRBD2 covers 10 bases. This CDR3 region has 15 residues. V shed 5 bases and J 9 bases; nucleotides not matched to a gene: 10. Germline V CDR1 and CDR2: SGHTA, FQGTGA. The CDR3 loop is CASSPSSGSLSEQFF. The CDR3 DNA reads TGTGCCAGCAGCCCGTCTAGCGGGAGTTTGAGTGAGCAGTTCTTC.

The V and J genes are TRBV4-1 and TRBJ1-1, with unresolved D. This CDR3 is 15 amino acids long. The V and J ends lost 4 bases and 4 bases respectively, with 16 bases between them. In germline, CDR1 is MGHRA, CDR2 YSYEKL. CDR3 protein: CASSLEPGRGTEAFF. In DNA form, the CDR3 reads TGCGCCAGCAGCCTTGAGCCGGGGAGAGGCACTGAAGCTTTCTTT.

This CDR3 reads CASSPTLGGARAGQYF. CDR3 coding DNA: TGTGCCAGCAGCCCCACCTTGGGGGGGGCCAGAGCCGGGCAGTATTTT. The J gene is TRBJ2-3, the V gene TRBV4-2, with a tentative D call TRBD2 (7 bases). Per the germline V gene, CDR1 is LGHNA and CDR2 is YNFKEQ. Trimming pared 4 bases from V and 11 bases from J, leaving 25 bases between. The CDR3 loop spans 16 amino acids.

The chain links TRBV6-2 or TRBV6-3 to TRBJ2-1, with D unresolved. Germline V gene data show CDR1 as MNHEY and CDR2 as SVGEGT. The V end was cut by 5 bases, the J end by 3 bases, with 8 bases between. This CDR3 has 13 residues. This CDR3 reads CASSKSGYNEQFF. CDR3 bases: TGTGCCAGCAGTAAGTCGGGCTACAATGAGCAGTTCTTC.

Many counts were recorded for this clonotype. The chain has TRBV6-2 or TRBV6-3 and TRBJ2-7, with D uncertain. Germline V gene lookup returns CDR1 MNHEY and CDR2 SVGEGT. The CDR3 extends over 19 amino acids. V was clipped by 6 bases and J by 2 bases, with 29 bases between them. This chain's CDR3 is CASSTSRSPRGPTTYEQYF. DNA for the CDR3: TGTGCCAGCAGCACATCCCGCTCCCCCCGCGGCCCTACGACCTACGAGCAGTACTTC.

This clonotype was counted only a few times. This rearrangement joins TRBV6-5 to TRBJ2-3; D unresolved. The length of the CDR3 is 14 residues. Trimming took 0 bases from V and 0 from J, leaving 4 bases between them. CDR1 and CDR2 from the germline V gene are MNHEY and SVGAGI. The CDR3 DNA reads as TGTGCCAGCAGTTACTCGCGGAGCACAGATACGCAGTATTTT. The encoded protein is CASSYSRSTDTQYF.

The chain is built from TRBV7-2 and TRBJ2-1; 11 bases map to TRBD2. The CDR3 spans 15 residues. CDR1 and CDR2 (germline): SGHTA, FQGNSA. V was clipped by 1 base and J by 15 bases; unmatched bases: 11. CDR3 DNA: TGTGCCAGCAGCTTAGACCTACTAGCGGGGGCAACCCGGTTCTTC. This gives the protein CASSLDLLAGATRFF. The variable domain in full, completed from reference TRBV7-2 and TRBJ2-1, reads GAGVSQSPSNKVTEKGKDVELRCDPISGHTALYWYRQSLGQGLEFLIYFQGNSAPDKSGLPSDRFSAERTGGSVSTLTIQRTQQEDSAVYLCASSLDLLAGATRFFGPGTRLTVL.

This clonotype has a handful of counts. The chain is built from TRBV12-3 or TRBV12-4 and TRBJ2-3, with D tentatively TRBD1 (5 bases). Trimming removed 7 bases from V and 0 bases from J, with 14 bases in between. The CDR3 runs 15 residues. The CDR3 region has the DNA TGTGCCAGCAATTGGCGACAGTCTAGCACAGATACGCAGTATTTT. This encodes CASNWRQSSTDTQYF.